This T cell receptor beta chain emerged from a study of T cell changes during pregnancy in multiple sclerosis. The repertoire was sequenced with immunoSEQ multiplex PCR; TCRdb's copy has only in-frame clones and lacks some. This sample carries roughly 53,000 clones, around 94% of them seen once, and the ten largest clones take more than 0.35%. The sequence was collected from a female donor in good health, enrolled as a control in a pregnancy study. The sample consisted of CD4+ T cells from peripheral blood mononuclear cells, taken in the second trimester of pregnancy.

The CDR3, as DNA: TGTGCCACCAGCAGACAGTTTACAGGAGACCCGAACACTGAAGCTTTCTTT. Protein product: CATSRQFTGDPNTEAFF. The chain links TRBV15 to TRBJ1-1; D perhaps matches TRBD1 (5 bases). Germline loops: CDR1 LNHNV, CDR2 YYDKDF (reference sequence). The CDR3 consists of 17 residues. V was shortened by 2 bases and J by 1 base, with 17 bases between the two germline ends.